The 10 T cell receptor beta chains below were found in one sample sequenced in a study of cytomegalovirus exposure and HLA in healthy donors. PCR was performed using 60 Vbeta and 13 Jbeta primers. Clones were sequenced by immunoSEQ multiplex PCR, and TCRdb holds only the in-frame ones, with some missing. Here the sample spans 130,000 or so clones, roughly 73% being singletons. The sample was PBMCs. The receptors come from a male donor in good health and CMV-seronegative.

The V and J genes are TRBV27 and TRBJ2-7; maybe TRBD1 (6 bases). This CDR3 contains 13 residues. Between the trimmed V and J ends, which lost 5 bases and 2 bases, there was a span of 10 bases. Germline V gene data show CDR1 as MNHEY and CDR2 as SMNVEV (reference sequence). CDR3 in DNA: TGTGCCAGCAGTAATGGACAGACCTACGAGCAGTACTTC. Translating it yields CASSNGQTYEQYF.

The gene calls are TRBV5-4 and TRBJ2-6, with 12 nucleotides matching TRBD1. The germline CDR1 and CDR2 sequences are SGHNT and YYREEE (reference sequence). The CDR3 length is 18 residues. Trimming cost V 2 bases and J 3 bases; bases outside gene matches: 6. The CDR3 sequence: CASSLPRDRGLGANVLTF. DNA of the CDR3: TGTGCCAGCAGCTTACCCCGGGACAGGGGGCTTGGGGCCAACGTCCTGACTTTC.

The CDR3 sequence is CASSLRQGPYEQYF. In DNA form, the CDR3 reads TGTGCCAGCAGCTTAAGACAGGGTCCCTACGAGCAGTACTTC. This rearrangement joins TRBV7-8 to TRBJ2-7; 7 positions match TRBD1. Germline V gene lookup returns CDR1 SGHVS and CDR2 FQNEAQ. This CDR3 has 14 residues. V shed 2 bases and J 2 bases; nucleotides not matched to a gene: 3.

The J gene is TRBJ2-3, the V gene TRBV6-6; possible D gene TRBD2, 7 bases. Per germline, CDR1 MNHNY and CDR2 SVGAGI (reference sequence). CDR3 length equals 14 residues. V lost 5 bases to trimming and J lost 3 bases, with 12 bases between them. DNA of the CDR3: TGTGCCAGCAGTGTACAGGGAGGGACAGATACGCAGTATTTT. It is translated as CASSVQGGTDTQYF.

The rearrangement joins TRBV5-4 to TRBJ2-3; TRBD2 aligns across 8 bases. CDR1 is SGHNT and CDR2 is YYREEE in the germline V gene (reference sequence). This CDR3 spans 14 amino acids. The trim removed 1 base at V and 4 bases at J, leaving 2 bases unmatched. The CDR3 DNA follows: TGTGCCAGCAGCTTGCCCGGGGGGGCAGATACGCAGTATTTT. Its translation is CASSLPGGADTQYF.

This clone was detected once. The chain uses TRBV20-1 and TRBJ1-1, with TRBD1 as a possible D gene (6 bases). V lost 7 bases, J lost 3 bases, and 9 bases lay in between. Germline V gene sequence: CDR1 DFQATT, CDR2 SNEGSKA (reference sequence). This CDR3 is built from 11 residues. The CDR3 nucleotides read TGCAGTGGGTACAGGGACACTGAAGCTTTCTTT. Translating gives CSGYRDTEAFF.

CDR3 sequence: CASSPAGRQETQYF. CDR3 bases: TGTGCCAGCTCACCTGCGGGGAGGCAAGAGACCCAGTACTTC. This chain connects TRBV18 to TRBJ2-5; a weak D match, TRBD2 (6 bases). The CDR3 has 14 amino acids. The V end was cut by 3 bases, the J end by 2 bases, with 10 bases between. Looked up from germline, CDR1 is KGHSH and CDR2 is LQKENI.

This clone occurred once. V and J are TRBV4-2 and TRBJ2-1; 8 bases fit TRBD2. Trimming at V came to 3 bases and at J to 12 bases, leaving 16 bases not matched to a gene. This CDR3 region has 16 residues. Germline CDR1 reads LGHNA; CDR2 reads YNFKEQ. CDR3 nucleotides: TGTGCCAGCAGCCAGATCCTAACGGGGGGGAACAGAGGGCAGTTCTTC. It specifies CASSQILTGGNRGQFF.

CDR3 sequence (DNA): TGTGCCAGTAGCCCCGTAGAAGCAGGACAAGAGACCCAGTACTTC. Translated, it gives CASSPVEAGQETQYF. This chain uses TRBV19 with TRBJ2-5, with D unresolved. The CDR3 covers 15 residues. With 6 bases removed from V and 2 bases from J, the gap between germline ends came to 16 bases. The germline V gene encodes CDR1 LNHDA and CDR2 SQIVND (reference sequence).

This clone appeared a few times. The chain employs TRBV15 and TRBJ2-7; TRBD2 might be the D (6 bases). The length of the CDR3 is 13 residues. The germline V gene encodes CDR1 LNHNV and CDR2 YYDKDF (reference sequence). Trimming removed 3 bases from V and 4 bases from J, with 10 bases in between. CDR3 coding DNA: TGTGCCACCAGCAGGGGACGGGAGTACGAGCAGTACTTC. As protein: CATSRGREYEQYF. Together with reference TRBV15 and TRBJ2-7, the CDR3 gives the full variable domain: DAMVIQNPRYQVTQFGKPVTLSCSQTLNHNVMYWYQQKSSQAPKLLFHYYDKDFNNEADTPDNFQSRRPNTSFCFLDIRSPGLGDTAMYLCATSRGREYEQYFGPGTRLTVT.